This is a list of T cell receptor beta chains from one sample in a study of blood T cell repertoires in COVID-19. Sequencing was performed with immunoSEQ multiplex PCR; in TCRdb, only in-frame clones are kept and a portion is missing. The data hold roughly 300,000 clones, with roughly 90% observed a single time. Specimen: PBMCs or T cells enriched from blood (not recorded which). The receptor set was obtained from a middle-aged woman with acute COVID-19. The CDR3 runs from the conserved cysteine through the conserved F or W. Fields, in order: J gene, clone size, V gene, D gene, CDR3 protein, CDR3 DNA. A D gene is named only where the DNA matches it firmly. Clone sizes are given selectively: once, few, many, or a class where the clone is expanded.

j_gene: TRBJ2-1
abundance: .
v_gene: TRBV5-4
d_gene: TRBD1
CDR3aa: CASSYRQGSYNEQFF
CDR3nt: TGTGCCAGCAGCTACCGACAGGGGTCCTACAATGAGCAGTTCTTC

j_gene: TRBJ1-2
abundance: once
v_gene: TRBV5-1
d_gene: TRBD1
CDR3aa: CASSQDRSNYGYTF
CDR3nt: TGCGCCAGCAGCCAGGACAGGTCAAACTATGGCTACACCTTC

j_gene: TRBJ1-4
abundance: .
v_gene: TRBV5-5
d_gene: .
CDR3aa: CASSLAGQTGRNNEKLFF
CDR3nt: TGTGCCAGCAGCTTGGCCGGCCAGACAGGAAGAAATAATGAAAAACTGTTTTTT

j_gene: TRBJ2-3
abundance: .
v_gene: TRBV7-3
d_gene: TRBD2
CDR3aa: CASSLSGLAGVGDTQYF
CDR3nt: TGTGCCAGCAGCCTATCTGGACTAGCGGGAGTTGGAGATACGCAGTATTTT

j_gene: TRBJ2-2
abundance: .
v_gene: TRBV21-1
d_gene: .
CDR3aa: CASSKGKGRMDTGELFF
CDR3nt: TGTGCCAGCAGCAAAGGAAAGGGGCGCATGGACACCGGGGAGCTGTTTTTT

j_gene: TRBJ2-7
abundance: .
v_gene: TRBV12-1
d_gene: .
CDR3aa: CASSSTGERVYEQYF
CDR3nt: TGTGCCAGCAGCTCTACAGGGGAAAGGGTATACGAGCAGTACTTC

j_gene: TRBJ2-1
abundance: .
v_gene: TRBV5-1
d_gene: TRBD1
CDR3aa: CASSGQGYNEQFF
CDR3nt: TGCGCCTCATCGGGACAGGGATACAATGAGCAGTTCTTC

j_gene: TRBJ2-3
abundance: .
v_gene: TRBV7-2
d_gene: .
CDR3aa: CASSFRGSALNPTDTQYF
CDR3nt: TGTGCCAGCAGCTTTAGAGGCAGCGCGCTAAACCCCACAGATACGCAGTATTTT

j_gene: TRBJ2-1
abundance: .
v_gene: TRBV2
d_gene: TRBD2
CDR3aa: CASTRLASYNEQFF
CDR3nt: TGTGCCAGCACCCGACTAGCGAGTTACAATGAGCAGTTCTTC

j_gene: TRBJ2-7
abundance: few
v_gene: TRBV29-1
d_gene: .
CDR3aa: CSVEVRDYEQYF
CDR3nt: TGCAGCGTTGAAGTCAGGGATTACGAGCAGTACTTC

j_gene: TRBJ1-4
abundance: .
v_gene: TRBV5-1
d_gene: TRBD1
CDR3aa: CASSLAGTENEKLFF
CDR3nt: TGCGCCAGCAGCTTGGCCGGGACAGAGAATGAAAAACTGTTTTTT

j_gene: TRBJ1-5
abundance: few
v_gene: TRBV4-1
d_gene: TRBD1
CDR3aa: CASSPGDRGLQPQHF
CDR3nt: TGCGCCAGCAGCCCGGGGGACAGGGGGCTTCAGCCCCAGCATTTT